One sample yielded the 3 T cell receptor beta chains listed below, sequenced in a study of T cells after yellow fever vaccination. MiXCR, applied by TCRdb to the 5' RACE reads, yields one record per CDR3 protein. The sample contains roughly 30,000 distinct CDR3 sequences, over 9.5% of which appear only once. Sequenced here: PBMCs, either bulk or a sorted T-cell subset (CD4+, CD8+, memory, or dextramer-sorted; not recorded which), sampled more than 14 days after the first yellow fever vaccination. Receptors originate from a man between 18 and 29 years old who received the YFV17D yellow fever vaccine.

This clonotype was seen at least ten times. This chain links TRBV29-1 with TRBJ2-1, with 15 positions matching TRBD2. V lost 1 base to trimming and J lost 1 base; unmatched junction nucleotides: 2. From germline, CDR1 is SQVTM and CDR2 ANQGSEA. This CDR3 has 17 amino acids. The CDR3 here is CSVEAGLAGGSYNEQFF. The CDR3 DNA is TGCAGCGTTGAAGCGGGACTAGCGGGGGGTTCCTACAATGAGCAGTTCTTC.

This clonotype has a count of ten or more. The V gene is TRBV20-1, the J gene TRBJ2-3; 10 bases agree with TRBD2. V gave up 5 bases and J gave up 11 bases; unmatched junction bases: 19. This CDR3 has 16 amino acids. Germline CDR1 DFQATT, CDR2 SNEGSKA (reference sequence). In DNA form, the CDR3 reads TGCAGTGCTGGGACTCTAGCGGGGGCCACCCAGGTGGAGCAGTATTTT. It is translated as CSAGTLAGATQVEQYF.

This clonotype has ten or more counts. J is TRBJ2-7 and V is TRBV7-2; D gene uncertain. The CDR3 is 16 amino acids. Germline assignment: CDR1 SGHTA and CDR2 FQGNSA. The V gene lost 4 bases and the J gene lost 2 bases, with 18 bases spanning the gap. The CDR3 nucleotides read TGTGCCAGCAGCTCCCAGGTGGCTAGTAAACCCTACGAGCAGTACTTC. Translation: CASSSQVASKPYEQYF.